This paragraph reports one TCR beta chain. These data belong to a study of blood T cell repertoires in COVID-19. The overall study: COVID-19 samples, acute and convalescent, were from the United States, Italy and Spain. PBMCs, B-cell-depleted T cells, or T cells were the source of the cDNA or gDNA that made up the material.

In the authors' workflow: Reference gene primer amplification gave nucleated cell count estimates. The table came from immunoSEQ multiplex PCR; TCRdb's copy has only in-frame clones and leaves some out. The V and J calls and the clone size are those of that table, but D and trimming were determined from the DNA. The repertoire consists of about 130,000 clones, with more than 85% occurring once and the leading ten covering 4.3%. The ends lost 0 bases at V and 3 bases at J; junction bases unmatched: 3. The CDR3 totals 15 residues. Germline CDR1 is LGHNA and CDR2 is YNFKEQ. During active infection, Seattle patients enrolled and were then monitored through disease.

The gene calls are TRBV4-2 and TRBJ2-3; 7 bases fit TRBD1. This clonotype was obtained from a man aged 55 to 70 with COVID-19, enrolled during active disease. The sequenced material came from peripheral blood. CDR3 coding DNA: TGTGCCAGCAGCCAAGAGAAGGGGGCGACAGATACGCAGTATTTT. This codes for CASSQEKGATDTQYF.